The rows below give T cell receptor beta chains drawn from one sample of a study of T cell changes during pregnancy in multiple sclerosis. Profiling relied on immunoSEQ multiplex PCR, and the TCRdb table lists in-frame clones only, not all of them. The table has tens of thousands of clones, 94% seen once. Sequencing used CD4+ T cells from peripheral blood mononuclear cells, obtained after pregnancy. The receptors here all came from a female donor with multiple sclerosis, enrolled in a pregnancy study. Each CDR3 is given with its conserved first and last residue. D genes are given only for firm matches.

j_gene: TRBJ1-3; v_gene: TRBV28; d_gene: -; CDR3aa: CASSLGRSGNTIYF; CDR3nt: TGTGCCAGCAGCCTCGGGAGGTCTGGAAACACCATATATTTT
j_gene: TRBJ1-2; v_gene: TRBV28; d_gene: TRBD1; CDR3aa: CASSPRDRVFHGYTF; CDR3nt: TGTGCCAGCAGTCCCCGGGACAGGGTCTTTCATGGCTACACCTTC
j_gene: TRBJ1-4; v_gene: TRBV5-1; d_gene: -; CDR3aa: CASSLEARGGNEKLFF; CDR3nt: TGCGCCAGCAGCTTGGAAGCTAGGGGCGGTAATGAAAAACTGTTTTTT
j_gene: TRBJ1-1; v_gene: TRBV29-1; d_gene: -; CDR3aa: CSVGGRGGSTEAFF; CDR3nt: TGCAGCGTTGGTGGGCGGGGCGGGAGCACTGAAGCTTTCTTT
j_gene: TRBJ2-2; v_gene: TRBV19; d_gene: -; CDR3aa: CASKWEDPTGELFF; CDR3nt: TGTGCCAGCAAATGGGAGGATCCGACCGGGGAGCTGTTTTTT
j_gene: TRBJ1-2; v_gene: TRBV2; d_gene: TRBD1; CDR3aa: CASRGLQRDRAYGYTF; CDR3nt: TGTGCCAGCAGGGGTCTTCAACGGGACAGGGCTTATGGCTACACCTTC
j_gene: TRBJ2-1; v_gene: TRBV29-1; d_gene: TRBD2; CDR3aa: CSAQGLAKYNEQFF; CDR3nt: TGCAGCGCCCAAGGACTAGCGAAGTACAATGAGCAGTTCTTC
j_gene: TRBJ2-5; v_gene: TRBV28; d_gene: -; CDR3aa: CASSPTKGRQETQYF; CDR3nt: TGTGCCAGCAGTCCCACTAAAGGCCGGCAAGAGACCCAGTACTTC
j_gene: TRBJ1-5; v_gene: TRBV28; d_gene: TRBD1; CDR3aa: CASSHNRGQGNQPQHF; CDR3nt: TGTGCCAGCAGTCATAACAGGGGGCAGGGCAATCAGCCCCAGCATTTT
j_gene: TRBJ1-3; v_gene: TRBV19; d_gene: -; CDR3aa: CASIGEIYSGNTIYF; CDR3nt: TGTGCCAGTATCGGAGAGATTTACTCTGGAAACACCATATATTTT
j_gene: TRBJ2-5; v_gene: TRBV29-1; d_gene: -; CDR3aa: CSVAEETQYF; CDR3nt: TGCAGCGTTGCTGAGGAGACCCAGTACTTC
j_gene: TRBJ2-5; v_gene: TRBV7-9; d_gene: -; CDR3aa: CASSPRAMGQRETQYF; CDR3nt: TGTGCCAGCAGCCCCCGGGCCATGGGGCAACGAGAGACCCAGTACTTC
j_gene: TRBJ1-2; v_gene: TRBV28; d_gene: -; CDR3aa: CASSLTGGVLGYTF; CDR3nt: TGTGCCAGCAGCCTCACCGGGGGGGTCTTGGGCTACACCTTC
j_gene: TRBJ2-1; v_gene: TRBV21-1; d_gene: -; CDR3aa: CASSKGPSGGPSYNEQFF; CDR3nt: TGTGCCAGCAGCAAAGGGCCCTCGGGGGGGCCCTCCTACAATGAGCAGTTCTTC
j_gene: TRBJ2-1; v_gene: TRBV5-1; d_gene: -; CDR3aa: CASRLGAGSPYNEQFF; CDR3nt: TGCGCCAGCAGGCTGGGGGCAGGGAGTCCCTACAATGAGCAGTTCTTC
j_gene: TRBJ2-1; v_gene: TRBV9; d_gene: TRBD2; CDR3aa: CASSVGGRSYNEQFF; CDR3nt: TGTGCCAGCAGCGTAGGCGGGAGGTCCTACAATGAGCAGTTCTTC
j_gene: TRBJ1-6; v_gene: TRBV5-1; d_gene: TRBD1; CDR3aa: CASTSMRQGKSPLHF; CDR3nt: TGCGCCAGCACATCCATGAGACAGGGGAAGTCACCCCTCCACTTT
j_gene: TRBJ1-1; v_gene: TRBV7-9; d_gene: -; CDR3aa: CASKREEINTEAFF; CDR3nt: TGTGCCAGCAAACGGGAGGAGATAAACACTGAAGCTTTCTTT
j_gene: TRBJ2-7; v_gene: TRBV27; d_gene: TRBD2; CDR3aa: CASVGRTSGSALIYEQYF; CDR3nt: TGTGCCAGCGTCGGCCGGACTAGCGGGAGTGCCCTTATCTACGAGCAGTACTTC
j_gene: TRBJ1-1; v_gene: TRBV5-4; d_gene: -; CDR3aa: CASSSAGGVDTEAFF; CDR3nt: TGTGCCAGCAGCTCTGCGGGGGGCGTTGACACTGAAGCTTTCTTT
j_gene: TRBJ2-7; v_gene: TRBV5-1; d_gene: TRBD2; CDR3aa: CASSLAPSTSGYEQYF; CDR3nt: TGCGCCAGCAGCTTGGCCCCTTCAACTAGCGGCTACGAGCAGTACTTC
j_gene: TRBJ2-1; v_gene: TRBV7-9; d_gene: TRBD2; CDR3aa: CASSPRSGGHNEQFF; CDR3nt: TGTGCCAGCAGCCCCCGGAGCGGGGGGCACAATGAGCAGTTCTTC
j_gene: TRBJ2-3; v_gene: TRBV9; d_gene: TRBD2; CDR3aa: CASSVGGTDTQYF; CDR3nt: TGTGCCAGCAGCGTGGGGGGGACAGATACGCAGTATTTT
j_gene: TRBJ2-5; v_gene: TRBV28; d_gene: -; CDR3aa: CASRKAGTGLLQETQYF; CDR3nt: TGTGCCAGCAGAAAGGCGGGGACGGGACTTCTCCAAGAGACCCAGTACTTC
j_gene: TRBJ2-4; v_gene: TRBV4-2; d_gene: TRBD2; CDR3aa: CASSLGGAGEVDIQYF; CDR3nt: TGTGCCAGCAGCCTAGGCGGCGCGGGAGAAGTAGACATTCAGTACTTC
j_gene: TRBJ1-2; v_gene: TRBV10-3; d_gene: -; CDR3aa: CAIRVQVPLGYTF; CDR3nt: TGTGCCATCAGGGTACAGGTCCCCCTAGGCTACACCTTC
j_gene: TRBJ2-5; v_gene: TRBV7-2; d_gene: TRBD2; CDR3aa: CASRVAGGETQYF; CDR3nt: TGTGCCAGCAGGGTAGCGGGAGGCGAGACCCAGTACTTC